These 23 T cell receptor beta chains were sequenced from one sample in a study of T cell responses to AZD1222 COVID-19 vaccine. Using immunoSEQ multiplex PCR, the repertoire was profiled, and TCRdb retains in-frame clones only, with some absent. This table has roughly 120,000 clones, 80% to 90% appearing once. Material: peripheral blood, obtained on day 0 of AZD1222 vaccination. Receptors originate from an adult in good health.

The genes are TRBV7-9 and TRBJ1-6; no reliable D call. V dropped 3 bases and J dropped 7 bases, with 10 bases sitting between them. CDR3 length: 14 residues. Germline V gene data show CDR1 as SEHNR and CDR2 as FQNEAQ (reference sequence). This chain's CDR3 is CASSFSTPNSPLHF. The CDR3 DNA is TGTGCCAGCAGCTTCAGCACTCCGAATTCACCCCTCCACTTT.

This chain uses TRBV2 with TRBJ1-1, with D perhaps matching TRBD1 (5 bases). V was trimmed by 4 bases and J by 10 bases, leaving 19 bases between them. Germline V gene sequence: CDR1 SNHLY, CDR2 FYNNEI. The CDR3 contains 14 residues. In DNA form, the CDR3 reads TGTGCCAGCAGTGGGGCGGGGTACAGGCAGGCAGCTTTCTTT. Residues: CASSGAGYRQAAFF.

The chain recombines TRBV28 with TRBJ1-2; TRBD1 matches at 7 bases. The CDR3 is made up of 14 amino acids. V was clipped by 5 bases and J by 7 bases; unmatched bases: 10. CDR1 is MDHEN and CDR2 is SYDVKM in the germline V gene. As DNA, the CDR3 is TGTGCCAGCAGTCCCCAGGACAGGTCGGGTGGCTACACCTTC. Its translation is CASSPQDRSGGYTF.

This clone was seen once. The chain couples TRBV7-2 to TRBJ1-1; TRBD1 is a possible D gene (5 bases). Germline values: CDR1 SGHTA, CDR2 FQGNSA. The CDR3 extends over 14 amino acids. The V gene lost 5 bases and the J gene lost 1 base, with 11 bases spanning the gap. CDR3 sequence: CASSPRDSNTEAFF. The CDR3 region has the DNA TGTGCCAGCAGCCCCCGGGACTCGAACACTGAAGCTTTCTTT.

This rearrangement joins TRBV11-2 to TRBJ2-2; no clear D. This CDR3 region has 14 residues. Per germline, CDR1 SGHAT and CDR2 FQNNGV. Trimming took off 0 bases at V and 2 bases at J, with 4 bases between the two ends. The CDR3 coding sequence is TGTGCCAGCAGCTTAGATCCTAACACCGGGGAGCTGTTTTTT. Translation: CASSLDPNTGELFF. The full variable domain, completed using reference TRBV11-2 and TRBJ2-2, is EAGVAQSPRYKIIEKRQSVAFWCNPISGHATLYWYQQILGQGPKLLIQFQNNGVVDDSQLPKDRFSAERLKGVDSTLKIQPAKLEDSAVYLCASSLDPNTGELFFGEGSRLTVL.

V and J are TRBV5-6 and TRBJ2-2; D ambiguous. Germline V gene sequence: CDR1 SGHDT, CDR2 YYEEEE. CDR3 length: 12 amino acids. V was pared by 3 bases and J by 4 bases, with 4 bases between. For the CDR3, the DNA is TGTGCCAGCAGCTATAGCACCGGGGAGCTGTTTTTT. Protein sequence: CASSYSTGELFF. The variable domain in full, completed from reference TRBV5-6 and TRBJ2-2, reads DAGVTQSPTHLIKTRGQQVTLRCSPKSGHDTVSWYQQALGQGPQFIFQYYEEEERQRGNFPDRFSGHQFPNYSSELNVNALLLGDSALYLCASSYSTGELFFGEGSRLTVL.

The V call is TRBV4-2, the J call TRBJ2-2; D gene ambiguous. The CDR3 has 15 amino acids. V gave up 2 bases and J gave up 0 bases, with 7 bases separating them. Germline V gene data show CDR1 as LGHNA and CDR2 as YNFKEQ. CDR3 sequence (DNA): TGTGCCAGCAGCCAACGTCTGTCGAACACCGGGGAGCTGTTTTTT. Translation: CASSQRLSNTGELFF.

This clone is a singleton in its sample. This chain connects TRBV12-3 or TRBV12-4 to TRBJ2-1; no definite D call. V was cut by 6 bases and J by 6 bases, with 9 bases left in between. The CDR3 loop spans 12 amino acids. The CDR3 loop is CASSRHSNEQFF. The CDR3 nucleotides read TGTGCCAGCAGCCGGCACAGCAATGAGCAGTTCTTC.

The chain employs TRBV7-3 and TRBJ2-7, with D possibly being TRBD2 (6 bases). This CDR3 is 15 amino acids long. Germline CDR1 is SGHTA and CDR2 is FQGTGA. With 1 base removed from V and 3 bases from J, the gap between germline ends came to 13 bases. The CDR3 protein is CASSLNPGVSYEQYF. Here the CDR3 DNA reads TGTGCCAGCAGCTTAAACCCGGGAGTGAGCTACGAGCAGTACTTC.

The chain is built from TRBV13 and TRBJ1-4; D not resolved. The germline gives CDR1 PRHDT, CDR2 FYEKMQ (reference sequence). This CDR3 is 15 amino acids long. V dropped 5 bases and J dropped 5 bases, with 15 bases sitting between them. CDR3 region: CASSPKAQRNEKLFF. For the CDR3, the DNA is TGTGCCAGCAGCCCAAAGGCCCAAAGGAATGAAAAACTGTTTTTT.

This clone was found once. The rearrangement links TRBV7-2 to TRBJ2-7; 7 bases map to TRBD1. The trim removed 3 bases at V and 1 base at J, leaving 6 bases unmatched. Germline CDR1 and CDR2: SGHTA and FQGNSA. The CDR3 extends over 15 amino acids. CDR3 sequence: CASSLSGTASYEQYF. DNA of the CDR3: TGTGCCAGCAGCTTGAGTGGGACAGCTTCCTACGAGCAGTACTTC.

V gene TRBV20-1 combines with J gene TRBJ2-5; D unresolved. There are 11 residues in the CDR3. Germline CDR1 and CDR2: DFQATT and SNEGSKA (reference sequence). V shed 6 bases and J shed 4 bases, with 9 bases lying between them. As DNA, the CDR3 is TGCAGTGCCAGCTATCTAGAGACCCAGTACTTC. Protein sequence: CSASYLETQYF.

This clone was recorded a few times. The rearrangement links TRBV28 to TRBJ2-7; TRBD2 aligns across 8 bases. CDR3 length equals 15 residues. Germline V gene sequence: CDR1 MDHEN, CDR2 SYDVKM. V gave up 2 bases and J gave up 4 bases; unmatched junction bases: 7. The CDR3 region has the DNA TGTGCCAGCAGTTTAGTAAAGGCGGGAGGATACGAGCAGTACTTC. Encoded protein: CASSLVKAGGYEQYF.

CDR3 in amino acids: CASSPLAGGTYEQYF. CDR3 nucleotide sequence: TGTGCCAGTAGCCCCCTAGCGGGAGGAACCTACGAGCAGTACTTC. This rearrangement joins TRBV19 to TRBJ2-7; 11 nucleotides align to TRBD2. The germline CDR1 and CDR2 sequences are LNHDA and SQIVND (reference sequence). The CDR3 is 15 amino acids. After removal of 6 bases from V and 2 bases from J, the junction contained 6 bases not matched to a gene.

The genes are TRBV12-3 or TRBV12-4 and TRBJ1-4; no clear D. Between the trimmed V and J ends, which lost 1 base and 5 bases, there was a span of 5 bases. The CDR3 sequence is 13 residues long. CDR3 DNA sequence: TGTGCCAGCAGTTTAGGGATAAATGAAAAACTGTTTTTT. The encoded protein is CASSLGINEKLFF.

The chain has TRBV11-2 and TRBJ1-4; D not resolved. The CDR3 extends over 14 amino acids. Looked up from germline, CDR1 is SGHAT and CDR2 is FQNNGV. The V and J ends lost 5 bases and 7 bases respectively, with 14 bases between them. The CDR3 loop reads CASSRSPGREKLFF. The CDR3 coding sequence is TGTGCCAGCAGCCGGAGTCCAGGACGTGAAAAACTGTTTTTT.

This rearrangement joins TRBV3-1 (or the pseudogene TRBV3-2) to TRBJ1-1, with 10 bases that match TRBD1. This CDR3 contains 16 residues. Germline CDR1 reads LGHDT; CDR2 reads YNNKEL (reference sequence). Trimming at V came to 6 bases and at J to 5 bases, leaving 12 bases not matched to a gene. This CDR3 is CASRETSGTGATEAFF. The DNA for the CDR3 is TGTGCCAGCAGGGAGACTTCCGGGACAGGGGCTACTGAAGCTTTCTTT.

The V and J genes are TRBV7-9 and TRBJ1-3; 10 bases map to TRBD1. The CDR3 length is 15 residues. V dropped 5 bases and J dropped 3; count of bases not matched to a gene: 4. The germline V gene encodes CDR1 SEHNR and CDR2 FQNEAQ (reference sequence). CDR3 in DNA: TGTGCCAGCAGCCGGGACAGGGGAGGTGGAAACACCATATATTTT. It yields the protein CASSRDRGGGNTIYF.

Written as DNA, the CDR3 is TGTGCCAGCAGCGTAGGGATAGGGGGCAGGCAGCCCCAGCATTTT. Encoded protein: CASSVGIGGRQPQHF. The gene calls are TRBV9 and TRBJ1-5; 7 bases fit TRBD1. This CDR3 has 15 residues. The germline V gene encodes CDR1 SGDLS and CDR2 YYNGEE. V lost 0 bases, J lost 7 bases, and 7 bases stayed unmatched. Using reference TRBV9 and TRBJ1-5 for the parts outside the CDR3, the full variable domain is DSGVTQTPKHLITATGQRVTLRCSPRSGDLSVYWYQQSLDQGLQFLIQYYNGEERAKGNILERFSAQQFPDLHSELNLSSLELGDSALYFCASSVGIGGRQPQHFGDGTRLSIL.

The rearrangement uses TRBV18 and TRBJ1-2, with a weak D call TRBD1 (5 bases). CDR3 size: 13 residues. Germline loops: CDR1 KGHSH, CDR2 LQKENI. V lost 1 base and J lost 6, with 9 bases in between. The CDR3 is CASSPLTGDGYTF. Here the CDR3 DNA reads TGTGCCAGCTCACCACTTACGGGGGATGGCTACACCTTC.

The rearrangement links TRBV7-2 to TRBJ2-5; D remains ambiguous. CDR3 length equals 15 residues. The ends were cut back, 3 bases at V and 2 bases at J, with 13 bases in the middle. Germline-derived CDR1 and CDR2 are SGHTA and FQGNSA. CDR3 protein: CASSFKGASQETQYF. The CDR3 nucleotides read TGTGCCAGCAGCTTTAAGGGTGCCTCTCAAGAGACCCAGTACTTC.

V is TRBV27 and J is TRBJ1-1; D call uncertain. Germline CDR1 MNHEY, CDR2 SMNVEV (reference sequence). The V gene lost 5 bases and the J gene lost 1 base, with 8 bases spanning the gap. The CDR3 consists of 13 residues. The CDR3 DNA reads TGTGCCAGCAGTACGCAGCCGAACACTGAAGCTTTCTTT. It translates to CASSTQPNTEAFF.

This clone has a handful of counts. The rearrangement uses TRBV7-2 and TRBJ2-6; no reliable D call. Trimming pared 7 bases from V and 1 base from J, leaving 14 bases between. CDR3 size: 16 residues. CDR1 and CDR2 (germline): SGHTA, FQGNSA. CDR3 residues: CASTVTLTSGANVLTF. CDR3 coding DNA: TGTGCCAGCACCGTAACTTTGACTTCTGGGGCCAACGTCCTGACTTTC.